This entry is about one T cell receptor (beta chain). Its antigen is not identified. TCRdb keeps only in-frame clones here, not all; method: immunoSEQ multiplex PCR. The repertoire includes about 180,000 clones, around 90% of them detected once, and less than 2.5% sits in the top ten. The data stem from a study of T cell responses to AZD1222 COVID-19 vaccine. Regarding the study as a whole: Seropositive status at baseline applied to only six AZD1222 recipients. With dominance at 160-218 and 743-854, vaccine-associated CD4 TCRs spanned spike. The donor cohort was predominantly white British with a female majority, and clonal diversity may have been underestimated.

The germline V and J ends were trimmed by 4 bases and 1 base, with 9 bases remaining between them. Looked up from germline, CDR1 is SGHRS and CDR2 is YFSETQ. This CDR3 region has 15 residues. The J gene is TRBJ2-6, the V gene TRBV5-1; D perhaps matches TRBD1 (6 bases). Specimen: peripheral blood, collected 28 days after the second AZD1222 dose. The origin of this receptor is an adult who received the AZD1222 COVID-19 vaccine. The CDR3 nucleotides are TGCGCCAGCAGCATAACAGGGTCTGGGGCCAACGTCCTGACTTTC. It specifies CASSITGSGANVLTF.